One and the same sample provided the 23 T cell receptor beta chains below, sequenced in a study of blood T cell repertoires in COVID-19 (dated by TCRdb to 2020 to 2022). Library generation was performed with the immunoSEQ multiplex PCR assay. TCRdb took over this immuneACCESS table, retaining in-frame rearrangements with V and J assigned. Such tables are incomplete; in checked studies, under half of the missing clones stem from an unresolved V gene, and the remainder is unexplained. This sample lists fewer than 150,000 clones; about 80% were detected once. The ten largest clones capture more than 7% of the sample. What was sequenced was peripheral blood. The receptors shown here come from a human donor in a cohort sampled during active COVID-19.

The V call is TRBV28, the J call TRBJ2-7; 9 bases agree with TRBD1. Germline CDR1 and CDR2: MDHEN and SYDVKM. The CDR3 has 16 amino acids. J gave up 6 bases and V 3 bases, and 12 bases lay outside the gene matches. CDR3 amino acids: CASSFPPGTGSFEQYF. CDR3 DNA sequence: TGTGCCAGCAGTTTCCCCCCGGGGACAGGGTCGTTCGAGCAGTACTTC.

The J gene is TRBJ2-7, the V gene TRBV5-4, with 9 nucleotides matching TRBD1. Germline lookup yields CDR1 SGHNT and CDR2 YYREEE (reference sequence). With 3 bases clipped from V and 6 bases from J, the junction kept 10 bases outside the gene matches. This CDR3 is built from 15 residues. CDR3 amino acids: CASSSRRQGGFEQYF. As DNA, the CDR3 is TGTGCCAGCAGCTCGCGTAGACAGGGGGGCTTCGAGCAGTACTTC. Variable domain in full (rest from reference TRBV5-4 and TRBJ2-7): ETGVTQSPTHLIKTRGQQVTLRCSSQSGHNTVSWYQQALGQGPQFIFQYYREEENGRGNFPPRFSGLQFPNYSSELNVNALELDDSALYLCASSSRRQGGFEQYFGPGTRLTVT.

The V call is TRBV4-1, the J call TRBJ2-1, with 8 bases matching TRBD2. CDR1 and CDR2 (germline): MGHRA, YSYEKL. Trimming cost V 1 base and J 4 bases; bases outside gene matches: 12. The CDR3 totals 18 residues. Here the CDR3 DNA reads TGCGCCAGCAGCCAAGCCACTAGGCAGGTAGCGGGGTACAATGAGCAGTTCTTC. Amino acid sequence: CASSQATRQVAGYNEQFF.

CDR3 amino acids: CASSLGTSGGYEQYF. CDR3 DNA: TGCGCCAGCAGCTTGGGGACTAGCGGGGGTTACGAGCAGTACTTC. This chain joins TRBV5-1 and TRBJ2-7; 13 bases fit TRBD2. This CDR3 is built from 15 residues. Germline V CDR1 and CDR2: SGHRS, YFSETQ. J was trimmed by 4 bases and V by 0 bases; bases with no gene match: 1.

J is TRBJ2-5 and V is TRBV5-4; tentatively, D is TRBD1 (5 bases). Trimming left V 3 bases short and J 2 bases short, with 8 bases between. The germline V gene has CDR1 SGHNT and CDR2 YYREEE (reference sequence). This CDR3 has 13 residues. The CDR3: CASSSGHQETQYF. CDR3 nucleotides: TGTGCCAGCAGCTCCGGACATCAAGAGACCCAGTACTTC.

Only one count was recorded for this clone. The chain uses TRBV6-1 and TRBJ2-7, with 10 bases aligning to TRBD1. Per the germline V gene, CDR1 is MNHNS and CDR2 is SASEGT. The CDR3 is 15 amino acids. V dropped 2 bases and J dropped 4; count of bases not matched to a gene: 5. The CDR3 nucleotides are TGTGCCAGCAGTGAACGGACAGGGGGGGTATACGAGCAGTACTTC. Translating it yields CASSERTGGVYEQYF.

The CDR3: CASSLDSGGAETQYF. The CDR3 DNA follows: TGTGCCAGCAGCTTAGACTCGGGGGGGGCGGAGACCCAGTACTTC. The V and J genes are TRBV7-2 and TRBJ2-5; the match to TRBD2 covers 8 bases. From germline, CDR1 is SGHTA and CDR2 FQGNSA. The V gene end was trimmed by 1 base and the J gene end by 5 bases; junction bases not matched to a gene: 6. The CDR3 length is 15 residues.

V gene TRBV5-8 combines with J gene TRBJ1-4, with TRBD1 matching over 9 bases. The CDR3 runs 17 residues. Germline values: CDR1 SGHTS, CDR2 YDEGEE. V lost 4 bases, J lost 5 bases, and 12 bases stayed unmatched. CDR3 sequence reads: CASSLMAAGTGNEKLFF. DNA of the CDR3: TGTGCCAGCAGCCTTATGGCGGCTGGGACAGGGAATGAAAAACTGTTTTTT.

This clone appeared a few times. The chain uses TRBV15 and TRBJ1-3; no firm D call. The CDR3 length is 17 residues. Per germline, CDR1 LNHNV and CDR2 YYDKDF (reference sequence). With 1 base removed from V and 1 base from J, the gap between germline ends came to 14 bases. The CDR3 reads CATSRVYAVSSGNTIYF. The CDR3 DNA sequence: TGTGCCACCAGCAGAGTATACGCAGTTTCATCTGGAAACACCATATATTTT.

The V and J genes are TRBV7-2 and TRBJ2-3; D unresolved. The CDR3 spans 12 residues. The germline V and J ends were trimmed by 2 bases and 8 bases, with 8 bases remaining between them. Germline lookup yields CDR1 SGHTA and CDR2 FQGNSA. DNA of the CDR3: TGTGCCAGCAGCTTACCTTCAGTTACGCAGTATTTT. Translation gives CASSLPSVTQYF.

The rearrangement links TRBV2 to TRBJ2-2; D not certain. The length of the CDR3 is 12 residues. Trimming removed 8 bases at V and 8 bases at J, with 12 bases between. Germline assignment: CDR1 SNHLY and CDR2 FYNNEI. In nucleotides, the CDR3 is TGTGCCAGCTTCTCCTCGGTGGGGGAGCTGTTTTTT. Residues: CASFSSVGELFF.

V usage is TRBV28 and J usage is TRBJ1-5; 7 nucleotides match TRBD1. The CDR3 is 14 amino acids. V dropped 2 bases and J dropped 5; count of bases not matched to a gene: 3. Germline CDR1 MDHEN, CDR2 SYDVKM. The CDR3 region is CASSLGTAYQPQHF. The CDR3 DNA follows: TGTGCCAGCAGTTTAGGGACAGCCTATCAGCCCCAGCATTTT.

The chain combines TRBV18 with TRBJ1-1; D is ambiguous. Trimming left V 0 bases short and J 7 bases short, with 12 bases between. This CDR3 region has 14 residues. CDR1 and CDR2 (germline): KGHSH, LQKENI. CDR3 bases: TGTGCCAGCTCACCACCAGAGAAAGAATTTGAAGCTTTCTTT. Protein product: CASSPPEKEFEAFF.

The gene calls are TRBV5-4 and TRBJ1-1; D unclear. V gave up 2 bases and J gave up 7 bases, with 9 bases separating them. This CDR3 contains 12 residues. The germline V gene has CDR1 SGHNT and CDR2 YYREEE (reference sequence). The CDR3 spells CASSFFGSEAFF. The CDR3 DNA follows: TGTGCCAGCAGCTTTTTCGGGAGTGAAGCTTTCTTT.

The V and J genes are TRBV19 and TRBJ1-2; D is undetermined. The CDR3 loop spans 12 amino acids. With 5 bases removed from V and 4 bases from J, the gap between germline ends came to 8 bases. The germline gives CDR1 LNHDA, CDR2 SQIVND (reference sequence). For the CDR3, the DNA is TGTGCCAGTAGTTCGGGTCTCTATGGCTACACCTTC. Its translation is CASSSGLYGYTF.

This clone was recorded a few times. The CDR3 is CASSLRGKNNSPLHF. The CDR3 bases are TGTGCCAGCAGCTTGAGAGGGAAGAATAATTCACCCCTCCACTTT. The rearrangement joins TRBV7-2 to TRBJ1-6; the D is unclear. Germline CDR1 reads SGHTA; CDR2 reads FQGNSA. CDR3 length equals 15 residues. With 3 bases removed from V and 5 bases from J, the gap between germline ends came to 11 bases.

The chain couples TRBV21-1 to TRBJ1-1; whether TRBD1, the table's D call, matches the DNA was not checked. TRBV21-1 counts as a pseudogene. CDR3 length: 14 amino acids. Written as DNA, the CDR3 is TGTGCCAGCAGCAGTACAGGTCCGGACACTGAAGCTTTCTTT. It yields the protein CASSSTGPDTEAFF.

This clone occurred a few times. The chain employs TRBV6-5 and TRBJ2-7; D not certain. The V end lost 9 bases, the J end lost 0 bases, and 12 bases lay between the germline ends. The CDR3 sequence is 13 residues long. Germline V lookup: CDR1 MNHEY, CDR2 SVGAGI. The CDR3 DNA sequence: TGTGCCAGTTTCAGCGACCCCTCCTACGAGCAGTACTTC. Protein sequence: CASFSDPSYEQYF.

This clone was found a few times. The chain links TRBV4-1 to TRBJ1-6; tentatively, D is TRBD1 (5 bases). The CDR3 is 17 amino acids. The germline CDR1 and CDR2 sequences are MGHRA and YSYEKL. V was pared by 0 bases and J by 5 bases, with 14 bases between. The CDR3: CASSQDTSGRNNSPLHF. CDR3 nucleotides: TGCGCCAGCAGCCAAGATACCTCAGGGCGGAATAATTCACCCCTCCACTTT.

The V gene is TRBV28, the J gene TRBJ2-5; 9 bases agree with TRBD1. The CDR3 has 16 amino acids. V was clipped by 3 bases and J by 0 bases; unmatched bases: 5. In germline, CDR1 is MDHEN, CDR2 SYDVKM. As DNA, the CDR3 is TGTGCCAGCAGTTTGACAGGGGGTGAATACCAAGAGACCCAGTACTTC. Protein: CASSLTGGEYQETQYF. Supplemented by reference TRBV28 and TRBJ2-5, the full variable domain reads DVKVTQSSRYLVKRTGEKVFLECVQDMDHENMFWYRQDPGLGLRLIYFSYDVKMKEKGDIPEGYSVSREKKERFSLILESASTNQTSMYLCASSLTGGEYQETQYFGPGTRLLVL.

The chain combines TRBV19 with TRBJ2-7; 7 positions match TRBD2. The CDR3 runs to 14 residues. V lost 5 bases, J lost 4 bases, and 8 bases stayed unmatched. Germline V gene sequence: CDR1 LNHDA, CDR2 SQIVND (reference sequence). The DNA for the CDR3 is TGTGCCAGTAGTGGGAGGGGCGCAGCATACGAGCAGTACTTC. It encodes CASSGRGAAYEQYF.

V and J are TRBV6-2 or TRBV6-3 and TRBJ1-2, with D perhaps matching TRBD1 (5 bases). The ends were cut back, 4 bases at V and 2 bases at J, with 11 bases in the middle. This CDR3 has 14 residues. CDR1 and CDR2 (germline): MNHEY, SVGEGT. As DNA, the CDR3 is TGTGCCAGCAGTTCCTGGGGCAGAAACTATGGCTACACCTTC. Its protein is CASSSWGRNYGYTF.

This chain connects TRBV15 to TRBJ1-5; no clear D. From germline, CDR1 is LNHNV and CDR2 YYDKDF (reference sequence). V lost 5 bases to trimming and J lost 0 bases, with 8 bases between them. The CDR3 sequence is 14 residues long. CDR3 bases: TGTGCCACCAGCGCGCACTATAGCAATCAGCCCCAGCATTTT. Amino acids: CATSAHYSNQPQHF. The whole variable domain, remainder taken from reference TRBV15 and TRBJ1-5, is DAMVIQNPRYQVTQFGKPVTLSCSQTLNHNVMYWYQQKSSQAPKLLFHYYDKDFNNEADTPDNFQSRRPNTSFCFLDIRSPGLGDTAMYLCATSAHYSNQPQHFGDGTRLSIL.